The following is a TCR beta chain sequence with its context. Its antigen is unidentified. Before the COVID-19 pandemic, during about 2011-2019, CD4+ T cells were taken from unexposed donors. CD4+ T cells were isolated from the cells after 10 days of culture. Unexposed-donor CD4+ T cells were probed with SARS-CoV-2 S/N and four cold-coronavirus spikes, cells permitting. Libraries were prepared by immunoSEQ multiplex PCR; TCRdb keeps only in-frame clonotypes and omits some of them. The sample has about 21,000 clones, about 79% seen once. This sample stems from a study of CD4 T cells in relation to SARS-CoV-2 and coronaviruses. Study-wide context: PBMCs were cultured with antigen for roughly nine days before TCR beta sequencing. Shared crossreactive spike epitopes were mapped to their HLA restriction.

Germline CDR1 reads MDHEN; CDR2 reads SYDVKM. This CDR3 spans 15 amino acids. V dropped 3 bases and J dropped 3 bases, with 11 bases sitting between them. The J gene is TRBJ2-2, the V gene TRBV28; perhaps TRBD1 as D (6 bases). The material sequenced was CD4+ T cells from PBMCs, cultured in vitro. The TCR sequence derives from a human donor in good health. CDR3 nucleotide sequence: TGTGCCAGCAGTTTCGGCAGGGGATACACCGGGGAGCTGTTTTTT. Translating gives CASSFGRGYTGELFF.